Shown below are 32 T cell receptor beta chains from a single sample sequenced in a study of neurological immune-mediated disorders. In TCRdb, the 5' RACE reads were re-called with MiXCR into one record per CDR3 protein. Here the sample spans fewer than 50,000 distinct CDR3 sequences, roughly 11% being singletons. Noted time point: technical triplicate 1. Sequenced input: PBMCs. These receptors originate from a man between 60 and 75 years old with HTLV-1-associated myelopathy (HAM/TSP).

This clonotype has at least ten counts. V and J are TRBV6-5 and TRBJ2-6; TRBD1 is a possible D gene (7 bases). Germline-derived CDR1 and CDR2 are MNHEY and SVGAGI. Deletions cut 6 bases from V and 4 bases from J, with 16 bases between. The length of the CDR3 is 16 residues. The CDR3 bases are TGTGCCAGCAGGCGGGACAGCCGAACGGGGGCCAACGTCCTGACTTTC. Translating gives CASRRDSRTGANVLTF.

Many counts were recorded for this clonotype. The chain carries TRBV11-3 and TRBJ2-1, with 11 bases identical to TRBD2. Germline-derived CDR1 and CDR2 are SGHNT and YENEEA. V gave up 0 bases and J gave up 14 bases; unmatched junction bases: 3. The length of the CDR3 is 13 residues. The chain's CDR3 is CASSLDLSGREFF. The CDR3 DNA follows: TGTGCCAGCAGCTTAGACCTTAGCGGGAGGGAGTTCTTC.

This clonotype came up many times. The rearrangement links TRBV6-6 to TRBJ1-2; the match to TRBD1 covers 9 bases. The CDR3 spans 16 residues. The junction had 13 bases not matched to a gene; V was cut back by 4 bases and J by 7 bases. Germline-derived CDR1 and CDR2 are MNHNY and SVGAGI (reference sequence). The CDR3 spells CASSSGQGRGFGGYTF. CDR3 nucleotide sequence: TGTGCCAGCAGTTCGGGACAGGGTAGGGGTTTTGGTGGCTACACCTTC.

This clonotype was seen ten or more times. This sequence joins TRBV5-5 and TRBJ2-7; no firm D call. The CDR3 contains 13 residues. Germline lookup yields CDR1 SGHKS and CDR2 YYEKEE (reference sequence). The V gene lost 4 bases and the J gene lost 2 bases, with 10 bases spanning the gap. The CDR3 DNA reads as TGTGCCAGCAGCCCCCCTGATCCCTACGAGCAGTACTTC. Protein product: CASSPPDPYEQYF.

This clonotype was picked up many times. This CDR3 is CASTFQGGAYEQYF. For the CDR3, the DNA is TGTGCCAGTACCTTCCAGGGAGGGGCGTACGAGCAGTACTTC. V and J are TRBV7-2 and TRBJ2-7; TRBD2 matches at 7 bases. The CDR3 is 14 amino acids. Trimming took 9 bases from V and 4 from J; bases not matched to a gene: 12. The germline V gene encodes CDR1 SGHTA and CDR2 FQGNSA.

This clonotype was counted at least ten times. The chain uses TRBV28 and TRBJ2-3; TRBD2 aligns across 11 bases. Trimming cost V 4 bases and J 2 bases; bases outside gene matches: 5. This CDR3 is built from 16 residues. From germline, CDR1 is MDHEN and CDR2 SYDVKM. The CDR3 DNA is TGTGCCAGCAGTTCCAGACTAGCGGGACTCACAGATACGCAGTATTTT. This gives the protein CASSSRLAGLTDTQYF.

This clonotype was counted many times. This CDR3 reads CASSFQVYNEQFF. In DNA, the CDR3 is TGCGCCAGCAGCTTCCAAGTCTACAATGAGCAGTTCTTC. The chain carries TRBV5-1 and TRBJ2-1; D uncertain. Germline lookup yields CDR1 SGHRS and CDR2 YFSETQ. CDR3 length: 13 residues. Trimming took off 2 bases at V and 3 bases at J, with 6 bases between the two ends.

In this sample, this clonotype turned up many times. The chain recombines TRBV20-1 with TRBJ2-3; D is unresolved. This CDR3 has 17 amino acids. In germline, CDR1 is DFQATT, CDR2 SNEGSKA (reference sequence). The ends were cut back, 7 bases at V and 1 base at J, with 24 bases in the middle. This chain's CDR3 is CSVRRKHMAARTDTQYF. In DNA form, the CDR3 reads TGCAGTGTCCGCCGAAAACATATGGCAGCCCGCACAGATACGCAGTATTTT.

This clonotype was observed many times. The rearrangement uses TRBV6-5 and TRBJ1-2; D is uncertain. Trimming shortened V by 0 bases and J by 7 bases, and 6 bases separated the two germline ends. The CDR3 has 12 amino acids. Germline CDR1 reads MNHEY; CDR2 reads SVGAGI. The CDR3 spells CASSYSHGGYTF. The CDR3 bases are TGTGCCAGCAGTTACTCCCATGGTGGCTACACCTTC.

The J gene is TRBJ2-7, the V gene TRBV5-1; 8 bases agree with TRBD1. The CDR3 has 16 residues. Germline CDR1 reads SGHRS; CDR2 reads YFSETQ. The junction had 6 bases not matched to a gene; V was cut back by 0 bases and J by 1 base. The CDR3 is CASSLGQGILSYEQYF. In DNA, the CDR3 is TGCGCCAGCAGCTTGGGACAGGGGATTCTATCCTACGAGCAGTACTTC.

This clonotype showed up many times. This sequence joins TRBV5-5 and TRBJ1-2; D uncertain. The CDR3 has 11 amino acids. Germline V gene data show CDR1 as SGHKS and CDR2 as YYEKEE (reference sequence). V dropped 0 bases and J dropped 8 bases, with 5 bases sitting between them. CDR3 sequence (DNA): TGTGCCAGCAGCTTGGACGGGGGCTACACCTTC. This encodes CASSLDGGYTF.

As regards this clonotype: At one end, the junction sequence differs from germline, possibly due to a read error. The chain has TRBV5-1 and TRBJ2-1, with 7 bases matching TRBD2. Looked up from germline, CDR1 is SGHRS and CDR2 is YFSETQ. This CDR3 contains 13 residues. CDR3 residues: CASSSGMGNEQFF. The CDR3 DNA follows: TGTGCCAGCAGCAGCGGGATGGGCAATGAGCAGTTCTTC.

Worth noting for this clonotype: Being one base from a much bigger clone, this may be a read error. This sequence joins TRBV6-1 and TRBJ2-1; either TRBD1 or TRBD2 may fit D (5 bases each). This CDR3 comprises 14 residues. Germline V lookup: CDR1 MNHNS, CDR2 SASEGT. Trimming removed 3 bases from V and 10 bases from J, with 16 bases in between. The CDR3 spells CASSDPPWGYEQFF. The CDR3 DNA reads TGTGCCAGCAGTGACCCCCCATGGGGGTACGAGCAGTTCTTC.

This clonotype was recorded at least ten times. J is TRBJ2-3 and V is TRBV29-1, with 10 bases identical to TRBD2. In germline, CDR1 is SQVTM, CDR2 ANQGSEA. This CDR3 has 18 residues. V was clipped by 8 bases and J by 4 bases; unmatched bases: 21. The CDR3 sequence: CSHSLGGARAGGADTQYF. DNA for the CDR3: TGCAGCCACTCGCTGGGGGGGGCAAGAGCGGGAGGGGCAGATACGCAGTATTTT.

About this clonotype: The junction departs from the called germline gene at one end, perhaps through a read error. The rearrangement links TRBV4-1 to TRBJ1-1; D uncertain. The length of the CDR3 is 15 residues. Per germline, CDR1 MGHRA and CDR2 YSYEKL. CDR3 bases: TGCGCCTGCAGTCAGTCACCGGTTGCCAACACTGAAGCTTTCTTT. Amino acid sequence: CACSQSPVANTEAFF.

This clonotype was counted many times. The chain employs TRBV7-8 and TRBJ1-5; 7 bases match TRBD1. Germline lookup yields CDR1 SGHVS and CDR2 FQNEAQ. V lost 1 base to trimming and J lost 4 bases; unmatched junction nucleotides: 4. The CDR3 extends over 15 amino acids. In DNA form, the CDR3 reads TGTGCCAGCAGCTTAGAAGACAGGGCAAATCAGCCCCAGCATTTT. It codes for CASSLEDRANQPQHF.

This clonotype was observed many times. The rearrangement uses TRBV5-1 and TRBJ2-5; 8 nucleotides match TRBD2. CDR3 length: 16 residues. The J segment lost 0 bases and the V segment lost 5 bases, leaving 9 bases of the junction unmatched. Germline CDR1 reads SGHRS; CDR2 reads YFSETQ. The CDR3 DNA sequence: TGCGCCAGCAGTCTCGGAGTCGGGAGGGACCAAGAGACCCAGTACTTC. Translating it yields CASSLGVGRDQETQYF. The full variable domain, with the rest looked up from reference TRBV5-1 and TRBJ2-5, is KAGVTQTPRYLIKTRGQQVTLSCSPISGHRSVSWYQQTPGQGLQFLFEYFSETQRNKGNFPGRFSGRQFSNSRSEMNVSTLELGDSALYLCASSLGVGRDQETQYFGPGTRLLVL.

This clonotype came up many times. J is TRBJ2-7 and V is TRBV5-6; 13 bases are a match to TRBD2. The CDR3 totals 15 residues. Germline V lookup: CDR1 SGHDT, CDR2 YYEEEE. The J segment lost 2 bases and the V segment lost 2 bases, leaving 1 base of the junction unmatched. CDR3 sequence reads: CASSFGTSGTYEQYF. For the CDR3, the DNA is TGTGCCAGCAGCTTCGGGACTAGCGGGACCTACGAGCAGTACTTC.

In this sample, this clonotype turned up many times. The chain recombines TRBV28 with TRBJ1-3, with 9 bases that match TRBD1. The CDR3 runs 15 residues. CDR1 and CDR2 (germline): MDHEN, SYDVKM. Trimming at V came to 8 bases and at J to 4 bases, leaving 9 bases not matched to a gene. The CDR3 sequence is CASGTGGAVGNTIYF. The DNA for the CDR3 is TGTGCCAGCGGAACAGGGGGCGCGGTAGGAAACACCATATATTTT.

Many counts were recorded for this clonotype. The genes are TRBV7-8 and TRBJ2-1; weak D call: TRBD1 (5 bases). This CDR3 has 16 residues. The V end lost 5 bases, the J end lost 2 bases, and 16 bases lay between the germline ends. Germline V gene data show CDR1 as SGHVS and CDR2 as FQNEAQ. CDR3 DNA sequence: TGTGCCAGCAGCCCCCAGGGCGGTCGAACCTACAATGAGCAGTTCTTC. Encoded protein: CASSPQGGRTYNEQFF.

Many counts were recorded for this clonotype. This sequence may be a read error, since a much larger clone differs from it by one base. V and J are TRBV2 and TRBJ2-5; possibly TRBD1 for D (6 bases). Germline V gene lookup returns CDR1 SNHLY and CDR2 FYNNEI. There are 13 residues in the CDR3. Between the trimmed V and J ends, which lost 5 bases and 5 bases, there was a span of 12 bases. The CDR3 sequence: CASSLGTQETQYF. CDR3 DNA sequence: TGTGCCAGCAGTCTCGGGACACAGGAGACCCAGTACTTC. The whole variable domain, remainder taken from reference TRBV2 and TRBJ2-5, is EPEVTQTPSHQVTQMGQEVILRCVPISNHLYFYWYRQILGQKVEFLVSFYNNEISEKSEIFDDQFSVERPDGSNFTLKIRSTKLEDSAMYFCASSLGTQETQYFGPGTRLLVL.

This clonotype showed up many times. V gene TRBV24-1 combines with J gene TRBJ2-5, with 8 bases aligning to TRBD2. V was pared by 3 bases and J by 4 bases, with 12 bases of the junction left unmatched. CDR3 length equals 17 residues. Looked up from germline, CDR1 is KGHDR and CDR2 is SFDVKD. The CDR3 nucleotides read TGTGCCACCAGTGATGTCGCCGGGACTAGGAACCGAGAGACCCAGTACTTC. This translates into CATSDVAGTRNRETQYF.

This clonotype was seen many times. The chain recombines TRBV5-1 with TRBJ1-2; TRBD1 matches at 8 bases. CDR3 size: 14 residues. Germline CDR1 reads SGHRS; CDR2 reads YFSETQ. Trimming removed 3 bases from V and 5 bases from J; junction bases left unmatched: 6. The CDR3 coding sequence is TGCGCCAGCAGCTCCCGGGACAGGTCATATGGCTACACCTTC. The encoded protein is CASSSRDRSYGYTF.

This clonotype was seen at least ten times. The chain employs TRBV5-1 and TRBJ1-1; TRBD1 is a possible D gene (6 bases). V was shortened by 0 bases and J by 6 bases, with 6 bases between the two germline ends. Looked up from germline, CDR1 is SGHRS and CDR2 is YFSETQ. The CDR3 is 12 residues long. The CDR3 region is CASSLGGPEAFF. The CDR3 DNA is TGCGCCAGCAGCTTGGGGGGGCCTGAAGCTTTCTTT.

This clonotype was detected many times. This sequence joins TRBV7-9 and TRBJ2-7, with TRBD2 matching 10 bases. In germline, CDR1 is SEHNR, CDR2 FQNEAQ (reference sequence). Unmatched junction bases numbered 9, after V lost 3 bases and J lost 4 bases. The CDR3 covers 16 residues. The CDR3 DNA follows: TGTGCCAGCAGCTTGGAGCCGACTAGCGGGCTATACGAGCAGTACTTC. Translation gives CASSLEPTSGLYEQYF.

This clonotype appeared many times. The CDR3 DNA is TGTGCCAGCAGCTTAGTTGGCGGGAGTGGCATCGGCGGGGAGCTGTTTTTT. This encodes CASSLVGGSGIGGELFF. V usage is TRBV7-6 and J usage is TRBJ2-2; 7 bases are a match to TRBD2. CDR3 length: 17 amino acids. Losses at the gene ends were 1 base for V and 7 bases for J; bases not matched to a gene: 12. Germline loops: CDR1 SGHVS, CDR2 FNYEAQ.

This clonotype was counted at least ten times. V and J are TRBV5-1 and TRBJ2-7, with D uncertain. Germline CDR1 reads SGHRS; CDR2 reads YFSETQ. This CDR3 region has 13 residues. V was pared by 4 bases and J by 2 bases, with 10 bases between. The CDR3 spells CASSLDTPYEQYF. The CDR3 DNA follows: TGCGCCAGCAGCCTCGACACCCCCTACGAGCAGTACTTC. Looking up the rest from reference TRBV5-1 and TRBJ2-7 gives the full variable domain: KAGVTQTPRYLIKTRGQQVTLSCSPISGHRSVSWYQQTPGQGLQFLFEYFSETQRNKGNFPGRFSGRQFSNSRSEMNVSTLELGDSALYLCASSLDTPYEQYFGPGTRLTVT.

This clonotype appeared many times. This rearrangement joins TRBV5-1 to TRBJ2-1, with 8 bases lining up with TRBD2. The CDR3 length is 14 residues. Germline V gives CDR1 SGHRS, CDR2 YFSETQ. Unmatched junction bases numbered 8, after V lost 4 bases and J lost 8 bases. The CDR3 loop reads CASSQGLVLDEQFF. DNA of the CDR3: TGCGCCAGCAGCCAGGGACTAGTTTTGGATGAGCAGTTCTTC.

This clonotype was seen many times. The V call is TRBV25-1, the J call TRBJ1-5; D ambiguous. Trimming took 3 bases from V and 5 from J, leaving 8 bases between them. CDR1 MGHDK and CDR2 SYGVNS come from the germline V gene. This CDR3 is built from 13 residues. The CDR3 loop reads CASSELRDQPQHF. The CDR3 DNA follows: TGTGCCAGCAGTGAGTTAAGGGATCAGCCCCAGCATTTT.

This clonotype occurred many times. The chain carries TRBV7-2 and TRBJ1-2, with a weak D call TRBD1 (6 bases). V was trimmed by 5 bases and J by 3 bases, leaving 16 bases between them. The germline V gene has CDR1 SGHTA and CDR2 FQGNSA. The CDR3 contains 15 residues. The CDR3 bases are TGTGCCAGCAGCCGATACCGGGACAATTACTATGGCTACACCTTC. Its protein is CASSRYRDNYYGYTF.

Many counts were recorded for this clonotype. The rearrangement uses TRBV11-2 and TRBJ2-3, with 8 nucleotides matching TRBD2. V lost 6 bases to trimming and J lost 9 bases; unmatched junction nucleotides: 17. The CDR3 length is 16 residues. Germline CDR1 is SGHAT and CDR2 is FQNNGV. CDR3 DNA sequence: TGTGCCAGCAGTTTCACTCGGGGCGTGCCGGGGGGGACGCAGTATTTT. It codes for CASSFTRGVPGGTQYF.

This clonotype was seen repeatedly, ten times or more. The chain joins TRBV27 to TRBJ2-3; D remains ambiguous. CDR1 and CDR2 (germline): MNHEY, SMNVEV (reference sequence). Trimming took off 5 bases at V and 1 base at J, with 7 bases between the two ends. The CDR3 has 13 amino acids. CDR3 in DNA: TGTGCCAGCAGTATGCTAGGCACAGATACGCAGTATTTT. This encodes CASSMLGTDTQYF.